The clone carrying this T cell receptor (beta chain) was seen at least ten times. The antigen is undetermined. The CDR3 length is 16 residues. The V segment lost 3 bases and the J segment 4 bases; nucleotides outside the gene matches: 10. A single record per CDR3 protein comes from TCRdb applying MiXCR to the multiplex PCR reads. The repertoire consists of about 120,000 distinct CDR3 sequences, with roughly 21% occurring once and the leading ten covering under 4.5%. The data stem from a study of breast tumors, draining lymph nodes, adjacent tissues. Study-level points and caveats: Findings are consistent with lymph node origin and intratumoral expansion of most tumor T cells. Compared with lymph nodes, tumors were less diverse; compared with nontumor tissue, more.

Samples came from axillary lymph nodes draining the breast cancer. Sequencing was carried out using axillary lymph node tissue. The receptor comes from a female donor with breast cancer. Some clones in this sample may be carry-over from other donors' samples. This chain uses TRBV12-3 or TRBV12-4 with TRBJ2-7; the match to TRBD2 covers 9 bases. Written as DNA, the CDR3 is TGTGCCAGCAGTTTGGACAGGAGCGGGAGGCGGTACGAGCAGTACTTC. Its translation is CASSLDRSGRRYEQYF.